This T cell receptor beta chain is from a study of cytomegalovirus exposure and HLA in healthy donors. About the study: T cells numbering about 180 million yielded 95 million to 140 million unique TCR beta sequences in an earlier analysis. Within the Caucasian-associated ancestry cluster were around 81% of the approximately 400 genotyped donors. Study results and limitations: Relative to equally common others, HLA-associated TCR beta chains showed greater clonal expansion in a later analysis. The authors assumed roughly uniform sequencing depth across donors for presence/absence analyses.

PCR was performed using 60 Vbeta and 13 Jbeta primers. TCRdb keeps only in-frame clones here, not all; method: immunoSEQ multiplex PCR. The table shows about 160,000 clones, with about three quarters occurring only once. A note on this clone: Its antigen is unidentified.

With 2 bases removed from V and 3 bases from J, the gap between germline ends came to 10 bases. This CDR3 spans 13 amino acids. Germline-derived CDR1 and CDR2 are GTSNPN and SVGIG (reference sequence). This chain connects TRBV30 to TRBJ1-1, with D possibly TRBD1 on 5 matching bases. The sequence came from a woman in her thirties in good health and CMV-seronegative. Material for sequencing was PBMCs. This CDR3 is CAWSRQLDTEAFF. The CDR3 DNA is TGTGCCTGGAGTAGACAGTTGGACACTGAAGCTTTCTTT.